These 22 T cell receptor beta chains originate from one sample sequenced in a study of CD8 T cells in Susac syndrome. Random hexamers were used to reverse transcribe the RNA input (roughly 0.5 to 1 ug). MiXCR, run by TCRdb on the immunoSEQ multiplex PCR reads, gives a single entry per CDR3 protein. The profile shows about 240,000 distinct CDR3 sequences, 90% to 96% of them singletons. The material sequenced was CD4+ T cells from PBMCs. The receptors were sampled from a human donor with Susac syndrome.

CDR3 protein: CASSRAAGYEQYF. The DNA of the CDR3 is TGCGCCAGCAGCCGTGCGGCCGGCTACGAGCAGTACTTC. The chain has TRBV4-1 and TRBJ2-7; D unclear. Germline loops: CDR1 MGHRA, CDR2 YSYEKL. The ends were cut back, 4 bases at V and 3 bases at J, with 10 bases in the middle. The CDR3 is made up of 13 amino acids.

The chain employs TRBV4-2 and TRBJ1-5; D not certain. Germline values: CDR1 LGHNA, CDR2 YNFKEQ. V lost 1 base and J lost 4, with 11 bases in between. CDR3 size: 15 residues. The CDR3 here is CASSQGLMGNQPQHF. Here the CDR3 DNA reads TGTGCCAGCAGCCAAGGGCTTATGGGGAATCAGCCCCAGCATTTT.

The gene calls are TRBV28 and TRBJ2-7; TRBD2 agrees at 11 bases. The V segment lost 5 bases and the J segment 4 bases; nucleotides outside the gene matches: 4. Germline-derived CDR1 and CDR2 are MDHEN and SYDVKM. This CDR3 contains 14 residues. The CDR3 DNA sequence: TGTGCCAGCAGTCGACTAGCGGGAATATACGAGCAGTACTTC. Translation: CASSRLAGIYEQYF.

The V gene is TRBV29-1, the J gene TRBJ1-2, with a possible D match to TRBD1 (5 bases). V was cut by 6 bases and J by 8 bases, with 19 bases left in between. Germline loops: CDR1 SQVTM, CDR2 ANQGSEA. The CDR3 spans 13 residues. CDR3 sequence (DNA): TGCAGCGTAGGCGCGGCGGGGGACGCGGGCTACACCTTC. Translation: CSVGAAGDAGYTF.

V and J are TRBV24-1 and TRBJ1-2; perhaps TRBD1 as D (6 bases). Trimming took 2 bases from V and 4 from J, leaving 16 bases between them. The CDR3 contains 16 residues. Germline V gives CDR1 KGHDR, CDR2 SFDVKD. This CDR3 reads CATSDSRRGGAYGYTF. CDR3 nucleotide sequence: TGTGCCACCAGTGATTCCCGGAGGGGGGGGGCCTATGGCTACACCTTC.

The CDR3 DNA follows: TGTGCCAGCTCACCACCCACAGGGGATGGCTACACCTTC. Its translation: CASSPPTGDGYTF. The chain carries TRBV18 and TRBJ1-2; 7 bases map to TRBD1. The CDR3 is 13 amino acids. V gave up 0 bases and J gave up 6 bases; unmatched junction bases: 1. Germline CDR1 reads KGHSH; CDR2 reads LQKENI.

The CDR3 sequence is CASSNRDRGFTETQYF. The CDR3 DNA follows: TGTGCCAGCAGCAACCGGGACAGGGGTTTTACGGAGACCCAGTACTTC. The chain couples TRBV5-4 to TRBJ2-5; TRBD1 agrees at 10 bases. Germline V gives CDR1 SGHNT, CDR2 YYREEE (reference sequence). The CDR3 is made up of 16 amino acids. Trimming removed 4 bases from V and 5 bases from J; junction bases left unmatched: 11.

This clonotype is a singleton in its sample. The chain joins TRBV5-1 to TRBJ2-2; no clear D gene. V lost 1 base and J lost 10, with 14 bases in between. CDR1 is SGHRS and CDR2 is YFSETQ in the germline V gene. CDR3 length: 14 residues. Here the CDR3 reads CASSLSSGPVELFF. Written as DNA, the CDR3 is TGCGCCAGCAGCTTGAGTAGTGGGCCGGTGGAGCTGTTTTTT.

The chain recombines TRBV12-3 or TRBV12-4 with TRBJ1-5; 9 positions match TRBD1. The CDR3 has 15 amino acids. V was clipped by 1 base and J by 7 bases; unmatched bases: 5. As DNA, the CDR3 is TGTGCCAGCAGTTTAGGTCGGACAGGGGAACAGCCCCAGCATTTT. It yields the protein CASSLGRTGEQPQHF.

V gene TRBV29-1 combines with J gene TRBJ2-7, with D uncertain. There are 12 residues in the CDR3. The germline CDR1 and CDR2 sequences are SQVTM and ANQGSEA. V lost 6 bases to trimming and J lost 5 bases, with 14 bases between them. The CDR3: CSVARPGDEQYF. The CDR3 coding sequence is TGCAGCGTGGCCCGGCCAGGCGACGAGCAGTACTTC.

The J gene is TRBJ2-1, the V gene TRBV9; TRBD2 aligns across 8 bases. The CDR3 runs 15 residues. The trim removed 3 bases at V and 15 bases at J, leaving 17 bases unmatched. CDR1 is SGDLS and CDR2 is YYNGEE in the germline V gene. The CDR3 nucleotides are TGTGCCAGCAGCGCCGCCCCTAGCGGGCCTACCCAGGGGTTCTTC. Translating gives CASSAAPSGPTQGFF.

The rearrangement uses TRBV29-1 and TRBJ1-1; 8 bases agree with TRBD1. The CDR3 totals 13 residues. The ends lost 4 bases at V and 7 bases at J; junction bases unmatched: 8. The germline CDR1 and CDR2 sequences are SQVTM and ANQGSEA. CDR3 loop: CSVGRTGLGEAFF. The DNA for the CDR3 is TGCAGCGTTGGACGGACAGGGCTGGGTGAAGCTTTCTTT.

The chain combines TRBV11-1 with TRBJ2-3, with 8 positions matching TRBD1. V trimming: 4 bases; J trimming: 1 base; junction bases outside the gene matches: 4. In germline, CDR1 is SGHAT, CDR2 FQDESV (reference sequence). The CDR3 is 15 residues long. The CDR3 loop reads CASSSQGQGTDTQYF. CDR3 nucleotide sequence: TGTGCCAGCAGCTCCCAGGGACAGGGCACAGATACGCAGTATTTT.

The rearrangement links TRBV5-1 to TRBJ2-7; the D call may be TRBD1 or TRBD2 (5 bases each). The V gene's germline CDR1 is SGHRS and CDR2 YFSETQ. This CDR3 comprises 15 residues. V dropped 5 bases and J dropped 2 bases, with 17 bases sitting between them. DNA for the CDR3: TGCGCCAGCAGACCGGCCCTGGGGGTCACCTACGAGCAGTACTTC. It translates to CASRPALGVTYEQYF.

This sequence joins TRBV29-1 and TRBJ1-1; perhaps TRBD1 as D (5 bases). V gave up 5 bases and J gave up 0 bases, with 16 bases separating them. The V gene's germline CDR1 is SQVTM and CDR2 ANQGSEA. The CDR3 extends over 15 amino acids. Here the CDR3 reads CSVRTFRLMNTEAFF. CDR3 bases: TGCAGCGTTCGGACATTCCGGCTTATGAACACTGAAGCTTTCTTT.

The chain combines TRBV11-3 with TRBJ2-1; D is possibly TRBD2 (6 bases). CDR1 and CDR2 from the germline V gene are SGHNT and YENEEA. The CDR3 spans 14 residues. The V and J ends lost 3 bases and 0 bases respectively, with 6 bases between them. The CDR3 region is CASSFGSSYNEQFF. CDR3 in DNA: TGTGCCAGCAGCTTCGGGAGCTCCTACAATGAGCAGTTCTTC.

This clonotype was seen a single time. CDR3 sequence reads: CSVESGKNTEAFF. CDR3 nucleotide sequence: TGCAGCGTTGAATCGGGAAAGAACACTGAAGCTTTCTTT. The rearrangement links TRBV29-1 to TRBJ1-1; D remains ambiguous. Germline lookup yields CDR1 SQVTM and CDR2 ANQGSEA. V gave up 2 bases and J gave up 1 base, with 8 bases separating them. The CDR3 runs to 13 residues.

The chain employs TRBV30 and TRBJ2-6; D might be TRBD2 (6 bases). This CDR3 comprises 14 residues. Germline CDR1 reads GTSNPN; CDR2 reads SVGIG (reference sequence). Trimming pared 5 bases from V and 4 bases from J, leaving 12 bases between. The CDR3 loop reads CAWGRGSGANVLTF. CDR3 bases: TGTGCCTGGGGACGGGGGAGCGGGGCCAACGTCCTGACTTTC.

The CDR3: CASSASWQGPGGYTF. CDR3 sequence (DNA): TGTGCCAGCAGTGCCTCCTGGCAGGGACCGGGCGGCTACACCTTC. This chain uses TRBV6-4 with TRBJ1-2; TRBD1 might be the D (5 bases). Germline V gene data show CDR1 as MRHNA and CDR2 as SNTAGT. V was trimmed by 4 bases and J by 8 bases, leaving 20 bases between them. This CDR3 contains 15 residues.

The V and J genes are TRBV5-6 and TRBJ1-1, with 8 bases fitting TRBD1. V shed 4 bases, J shed 3 bases, and the junction held 8 bases outside the gene matches. CDR3 size: 15 residues. Germline V gene lookup returns CDR1 SGHDT and CDR2 YYEEEE. The CDR3 nucleotides are TGTGCCAGCAGCAGACGGACAGGGTGGGACACTGAAGCTTTCTTT. Translating gives CASSRRTGWDTEAFF.

This clonotype was seen just once. This chain connects TRBV28 to TRBJ1-2; the D is unclear. Trimming took 8 bases from V and 5 from J, leaving 12 bases between them. Germline V gives CDR1 MDHEN, CDR2 SYDVKM. This CDR3 region has 12 residues. Here the CDR3 reads CASSKAGYGYTF. The CDR3 DNA follows: TGTGCCAGCTCCAAGGCTGGGTATGGCTACACCTTC.

In this sample, this clonotype turned up once. The genes are TRBV7-9 and TRBJ1-2; D not certain. Trimming shortened V by 4 bases and J by 4 bases, and 19 bases separated the two germline ends. The CDR3 extends over 16 amino acids. Germline lookup yields CDR1 SEHNR and CDR2 FQNEAQ (reference sequence). CDR3 residues: CASSSLERSRSYGYTF. The CDR3 region has the DNA TGTGCCAGCAGCTCACTGGAGAGGAGCCGCTCCTATGGCTACACCTTC. The variable domain in full, completed from reference TRBV7-9 and TRBJ1-2, reads DTGVSQNPRHKITKRGQNVTFRCDPISEHNRLYWYRQTLGQGPEFLTYFQNEAQLEKSRLLSDRFSAERPKGSFSTLEIQRTEQGDSAMYLCASSSLERSRSYGYTFGSGTRLTVV.